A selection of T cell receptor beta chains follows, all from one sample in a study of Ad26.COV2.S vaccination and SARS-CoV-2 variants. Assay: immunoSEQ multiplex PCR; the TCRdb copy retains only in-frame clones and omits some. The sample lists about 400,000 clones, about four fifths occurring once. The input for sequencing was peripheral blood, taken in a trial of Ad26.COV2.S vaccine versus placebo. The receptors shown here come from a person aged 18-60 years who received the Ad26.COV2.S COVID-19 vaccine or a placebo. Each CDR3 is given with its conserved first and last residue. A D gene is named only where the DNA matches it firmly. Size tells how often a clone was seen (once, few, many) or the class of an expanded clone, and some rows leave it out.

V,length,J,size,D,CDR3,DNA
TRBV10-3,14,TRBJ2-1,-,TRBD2,CAMKPSGGLDEQFF,TGTGCCATGAAACCTAGCGGGGGCTTGGATGAGCAGTTCTTC
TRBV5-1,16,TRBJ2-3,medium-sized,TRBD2,CASSLASGGATDTQYF,TGCGCCAGCAGCCTCGCTAGCGGGGGGGCGACAGATACGCAGTATTTT
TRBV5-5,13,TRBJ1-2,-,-,CASSSIALGGYTF,TGTGCCAGCAGCTCCATAGCTTTAGGCGGCTACACCTTC
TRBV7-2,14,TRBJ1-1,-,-,CASSWRGEPVEAFF,TGTGCCAGCAGCTGGCGGGGGGAGCCGGTTGAAGCTTTCTTT
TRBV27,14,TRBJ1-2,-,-,CASSLFGAAVGYTF,TGTGCCAGCAGTTTATTTGGGGCCGCCGTTGGCTACACCTTC
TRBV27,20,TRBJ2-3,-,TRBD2,CASTPPGLAGRRALADTQYF,TGTGCCAGCACCCCCCCGGGACTAGCGGGAAGGAGGGCCCTAGCAGATACGCAGTATTTT
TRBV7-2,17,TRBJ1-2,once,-,CASSLARPGRGPYGYTF,TGTGCCAGCAGCTTAGCGCGGCCGGGGCGGGGTCCCTATGGCTACACCTTC
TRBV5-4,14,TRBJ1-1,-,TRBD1,CASSLDLTGERTFF,TGTGCCAGCAGCTTGGATCTCACAGGGGAGAGAACTTTCTTT
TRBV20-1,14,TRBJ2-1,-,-,CSASRPGLGNEQFF,TGCAGTGCTAGTCGTCCTGGCCTGGGGAATGAGCAGTTCTTC
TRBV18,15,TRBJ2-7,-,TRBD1,CASSPFGTGGAEQYF,TGTGCCAGCTCACCGTTCGGGACAGGGGGGGCCGAGCAGTACTTC
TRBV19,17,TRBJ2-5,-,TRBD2,CASSMPTGGVGKETQYF,TGTGCCAGTAGTATGCCCACCGGGGGGGTAGGGAAAGAGACCCAGTACTTC
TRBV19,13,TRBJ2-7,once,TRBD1,CASTDRGEPEQYF,TGTGCCAGCACGGACAGGGGGGAGCCCGAGCAGTACTTC
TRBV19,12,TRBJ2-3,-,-,CASSISGDTQYF,TGTGCCAGTAGTATATCAGGGGATACGCAGTATTTT
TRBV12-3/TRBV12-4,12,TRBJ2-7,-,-,CASSLRGFEQYF,TGTGCCAGCAGTTTGAGGGGTTTCGAGCAGTACTTC
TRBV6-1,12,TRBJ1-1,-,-,CASSERTLSSFF,TGTGCCAGCAGTGAGAGGACTTTAAGCTCCTTCTTT
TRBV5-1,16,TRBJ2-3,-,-,CASSLVPWLTRDTQYF,TGCGCCAGCAGCTTGGTGCCCTGGTTGACGAGGGATACGCAGTATTTT
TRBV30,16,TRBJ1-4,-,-,CAWSVGQLLGNEKLFF,TGTGCCTGGAGTGTAGGGCAGCTTCTCGGGAATGAAAAACTGTTTTTT
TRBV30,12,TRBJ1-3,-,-,CAWSLRGNTIYF,TGTGCCTGGAGCCTTCGAGGAAACACCATATATTTT
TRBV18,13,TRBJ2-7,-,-,CASSPTGTYEQYF,TGTGCCAGCTCGCCCACAGGGACCTACGAGCAGTACTTC
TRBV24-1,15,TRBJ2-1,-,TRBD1,CATSDPGGSGNEQFF,TGTGCCACCAGTGACCCAGGGGGCTCCGGCAATGAGCAGTTCTTC
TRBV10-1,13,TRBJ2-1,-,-,CASSVGAHNEQFF,TGCGCCAGCAGTGTGGGAGCTCACAATGAGCAGTTCTTC
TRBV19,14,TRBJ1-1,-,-,CASSFAPGDTEAFF,TGTGCCAGTAGTTTTGCCCCAGGGGACACTGAAGCTTTCTTT
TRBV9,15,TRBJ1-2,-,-,CASSVLSGSGRGYTF,TGTGCCAGCAGCGTATTGTCCGGGTCAGGACGAGGCTACACCTTC
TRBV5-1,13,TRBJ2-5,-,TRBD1,CASTGQGQETQYF,TGCGCCAGCACCGGACAGGGACAGGAGACCCAGTACTTC
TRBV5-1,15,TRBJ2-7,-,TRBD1,CASSRLGTGAYEQYF,TGCGCCAGCAGCCGTTTAGGGACAGGCGCCTACGAGCAGTACTTC
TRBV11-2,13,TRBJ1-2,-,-,CASRPDPVYGYTF,TGTGCCAGCAGGCCGGACCCAGTCTATGGCTACACCTTC
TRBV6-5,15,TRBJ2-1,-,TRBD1,CASKPLGQGYNEQFF,TGTGCCAGTAAACCTCTGGGACAGGGGTACAATGAGCAGTTCTTC
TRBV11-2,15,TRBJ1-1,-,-,CASSVTGTADTEAFF,TGTGCCAGCAGCGTAACTGGGACGGCTGACACTGAAGCTTTCTTT
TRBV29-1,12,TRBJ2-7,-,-,CSVELVTYEQYF,TGCAGCGTTGAATTGGTTACCTACGAGCAGTACTTC
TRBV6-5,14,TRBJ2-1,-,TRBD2,CATASRLAGNEQFF,TGTGCCACCGCGAGTAGGCTAGCGGGCAATGAGCAGTTCTTC
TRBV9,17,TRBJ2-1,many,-,CASSLQGQARSYNEQFF,TGTGCCAGCAGCCTCCAAGGGCAGGCGCGGTCCTACAATGAGCAGTTCTTC
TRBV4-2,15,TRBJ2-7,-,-,CASSPKEGPPYEQYF,TGTGCCAGCAGCCCGAAGGAGGGGCCCCCTTACGAGCAGTACTTC
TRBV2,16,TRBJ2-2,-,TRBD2,CASTLAGGPRTGELFF,TGTGCCAGCACACTAGCGGGAGGGCCTAGAACCGGGGAGCTGTTTTTT
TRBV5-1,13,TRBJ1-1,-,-,CASSPLGNTEAFF,TGCGCCAGCAGCCCTCTGGGGAACACTGAAGCTTTCTTT
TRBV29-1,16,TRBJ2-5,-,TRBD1,CSAIPTGLVLVETQYF,TGCAGCGCCATTCCGACAGGGTTAGTTTTGGTTGAGACCCAGTACTTC
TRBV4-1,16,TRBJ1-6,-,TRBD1,CASSHPSGQGYSPLHF,TGCGCCAGCAGCCATCCGTCGGGACAGGGTTATTCACCCCTCCACTTT
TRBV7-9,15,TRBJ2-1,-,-,CASSLHWLRSSEQFF,TGTGCCAGCAGCTTACACTGGCTACGCAGTAGTGAGCAGTTCTTC
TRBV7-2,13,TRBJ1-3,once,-,CASTPRDRNTIYF,TGTGCCAGCACTCCCCGGGATAGAAACACCATATATTTT
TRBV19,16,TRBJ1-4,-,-,CASSGITGPTNEKLFF,TGTGCCAGTAGCGGTATCACAGGACCAACTAATGAAAAACTGTTTTTT
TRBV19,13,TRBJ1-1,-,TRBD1,CASTVDRDPEAFF,TGTGCCAGTACCGTTGACAGGGACCCTGAAGCTTTCTTT